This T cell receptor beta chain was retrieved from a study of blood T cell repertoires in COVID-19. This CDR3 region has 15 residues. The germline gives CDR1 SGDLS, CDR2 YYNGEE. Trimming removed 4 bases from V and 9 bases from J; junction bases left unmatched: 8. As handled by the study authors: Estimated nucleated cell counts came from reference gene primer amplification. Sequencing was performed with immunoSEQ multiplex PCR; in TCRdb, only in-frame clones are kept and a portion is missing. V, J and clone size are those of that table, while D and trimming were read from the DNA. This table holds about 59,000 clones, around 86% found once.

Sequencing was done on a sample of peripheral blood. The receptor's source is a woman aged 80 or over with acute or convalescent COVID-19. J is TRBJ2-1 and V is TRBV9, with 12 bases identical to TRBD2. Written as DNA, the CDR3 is TGTGCCAGCAGCCCCCGGCTAGCGGGAGGGAGTGAGCAGTTCTTC. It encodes CASSPRLAGGSEQFF.